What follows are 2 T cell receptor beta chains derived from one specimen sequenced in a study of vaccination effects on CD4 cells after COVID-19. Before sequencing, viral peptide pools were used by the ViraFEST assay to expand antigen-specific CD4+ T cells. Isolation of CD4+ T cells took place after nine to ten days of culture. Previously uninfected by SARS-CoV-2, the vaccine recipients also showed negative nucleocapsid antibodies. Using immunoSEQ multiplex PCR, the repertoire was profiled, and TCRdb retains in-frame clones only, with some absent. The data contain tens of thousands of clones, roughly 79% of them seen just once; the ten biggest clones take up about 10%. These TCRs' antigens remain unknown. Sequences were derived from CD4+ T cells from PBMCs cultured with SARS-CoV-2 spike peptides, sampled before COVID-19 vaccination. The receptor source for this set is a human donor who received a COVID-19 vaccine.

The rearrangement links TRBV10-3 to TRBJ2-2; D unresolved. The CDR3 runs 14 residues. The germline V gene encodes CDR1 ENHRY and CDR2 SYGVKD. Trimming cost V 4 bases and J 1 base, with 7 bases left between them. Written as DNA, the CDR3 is TGTGCCATCAGTGGGCAGCAGAACACCGGGGAGCTGTTTTTT. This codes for CAISGQQNTGELFF.

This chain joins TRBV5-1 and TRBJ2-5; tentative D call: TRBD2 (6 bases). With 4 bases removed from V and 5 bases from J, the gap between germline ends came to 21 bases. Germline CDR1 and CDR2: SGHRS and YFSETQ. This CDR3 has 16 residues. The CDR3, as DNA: TGCGCCAGCAGCGCCGAAAGGTCGCGGGGTTGGGAGACCCAGTACTTC. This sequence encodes CASSAERSRGWETQYF. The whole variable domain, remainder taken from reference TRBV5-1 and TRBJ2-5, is KAGVTQTPRYLIKTRGQQVTLSCSPISGHRSVSWYQQTPGQGLQFLFEYFSETQRNKGNFPGRFSGRQFSNSRSEMNVSTLELGDSALYLCASSAERSRGWETQYFGPGTRLLVL.